This TCR beta chain was recovered during a study of T cell repertoires in cytomegalovirus infection. Regarding the study as a whole: CMV-specific TCR beta clonotypes restricted by HLA-C dominated the ex vivo response.

TCRdb analysed the reads with MiXCR anew, one entry per CDR3 protein. The sample has about 490,000 distinct CDR3 sequences; around 27% are singletons. Per the germline V gene, CDR1 is SGHVS and CDR2 is FNYEAQ. This CDR3 has 13 residues. Trimming removed 5 bases from V and 5 bases from J, with 13 bases in between. This clonotype came up many times. The antigen remains undetermined. Sequenced: PBMCs. This chain uses TRBV7-6 with TRBJ2-7; D is unresolved. This TCR was recovered from a human donor in good health (CMV status not recorded). Some clones in this sample may be carry-over from other donors' samples. In nucleotides, the CDR3 is TGTGCCAGCAGCGCCCGCGCAAGCCACGAGCAGTACTTC. Translated: CASSARASHEQYF. Drawing the rest from reference TRBV7-6 and TRBJ2-7, the complete variable domain is GAGVSQSPRYKVTKRGQDVALRCDPISGHVSLYWYRQALGQGPEFLTYFNYEAQQDKSGLPNDRFSAERPEGSISTLTIQRTEQRDSAMYRCASSARASHEQYFGPGTRLTVT.